Sequencing of this T cell receptor beta chain was carried out in a study of memory CD4+ T cells and cytomegalovirus serostatus. Study observations and caveats: 67 of 164 known CMV-associated TCRbeta sequences appeared in CD4+ memory.

Single viable CD3+CD4+CD8-CD45RO+ cells were sorted as the memory CD4+ T cells. The germline CDR1 and CDR2 sequences are SGHAT and FQNNGV. With V trimmed by 4 bases and J by 13 bases, 15 bases remained unmatched. The length of the CDR3 is 15 residues. This clone appeared a few times. The antigen is unknown. Original processing methods: Out-of-frame sequences were removed, leaving 2 million to 2.5 million distinct TCRbeta sequences. The method was immunoSEQ multiplex PCR; TCRdb's version includes in-frame clones alone and lacks a portion of them. The V and J calls and clone size come from that table; D and trimming were worked out from the DNA. This table has about 50,000 clones, about 78% appearing once.

The sample taken for sequencing was memory CD4+ T cells from blood. This clonotype originated in an adult in good health and CMV-seronegative. The V and J genes are TRBV11-2 and TRBJ2-3, with 9 bases matching TRBD1. The CDR3 sequence: CASSSPGGTGRQEYF. CDR3 nucleotides: TGTGCCAGCAGCTCCCCCGGCGGGACAGGGAGACAGGAGTATTTT.